What follows are 17 T cell receptor beta chains derived from one specimen sequenced in a study of T cells in Graves' hyperthyroidism and ophthalmopathy. TCR beta CDR3 regions were amplified from RNA transcripts. The HTBI set primed first-round TCR CDR3 RT-PCR. TCRdb reprocessed the multiplex PCR reads with MiXCR, giving one entry per CDR3 protein. The table lists roughly 420,000 distinct CDR3 sequences, 15% to 18% of them singletons, with 11% to 15% in the top ten. Sequenced sample: blood. The receptors derive from a woman aged 18-29 years with Graves' hyperthyroidism.

This clonotype was counted ten times or more. The chain joins TRBV12-3 or TRBV12-4 to TRBJ1-1; no definite D call. Deletions cut 3 bases from V and 2 bases from J, with 10 bases between. The CDR3 loop spans 14 amino acids. CDR3 sequence (DNA): TGTGCCAGCAGTTTGATTACAGATAACACTGAAGCTTTCTTT. Protein: CASSLITDNTEAFF.

The J gene is TRBJ2-5, the V gene TRBV20-1; 7 nucleotides match TRBD1. V gave up 8 bases and J gave up 7 bases; unmatched junction bases: 16. The CDR3 covers 14 residues. Germline CDR1 DFQATT, CDR2 SNEGSKA (reference sequence). In nucleotides, the CDR3 is TGCAGTCACCAGGGGGACCAGGCAGGGGGGACCCAGTACTTC. Translating gives CSHQGDQAGGTQYF.

The chain has TRBV14 and TRBJ2-1; D is tentatively TRBD1 or TRBD2 (5 bases each). Germline CDR1 SGHDN, CDR2 FVKESK. Trimming cost V 1 base and J 7 bases, with 11 bases left between them. The CDR3 covers 14 residues. DNA of the CDR3: TGTGCCAGCAGCCAAGTTGACTACAGGAATGAGCAGTTCTTC. It yields the protein CASSQVDYRNEQFF.

This clonotype was found many times. The chain uses TRBV20-1 and TRBJ1-5; TRBD1 agrees at 7 bases. V shed 1 base and J 2 bases; nucleotides not matched to a gene: 5. The CDR3 has 15 residues. Germline CDR1 DFQATT, CDR2 SNEGSKA (reference sequence). CDR3 nucleotide sequence: TGCAGTGCTAGAGCAGGGACAGAGGGCAATCAGCCCCAGCATTTT. Translating it yields CSARAGTEGNQPQHF.

This clonotype was detected many times. V and J are TRBV14 and TRBJ1-1, with D possibly being TRBD1 (5 bases). CDR3 length: 15 residues. V was trimmed by 4 bases and J by 3 bases, leaving 15 bases between them. Looked up from germline, CDR1 is SGHDN and CDR2 is FVKESK. CDR3 in amino acids: CASSRRTGRYTEAFF. The CDR3 region has the DNA TGTGCCAGCAGCCGTCGTACAGGCCGATACACTGAAGCTTTCTTT.

This clonotype has a count of ten or more. V is TRBV14 and J is TRBJ2-7; D might be TRBD1 or TRBD2, each matching 6 bases. CDR1 and CDR2 (germline): SGHDN, FVKESK. Between the trimmed V and J ends, which lost 2 bases and 0 bases, there was a span of 11 bases. CDR3 length: 15 amino acids. The CDR3 bases are TGTGCCAGCAGCCAAAGATCGGGGGCCTCCTACGAGCAGTACTTC. This encodes CASSQRSGASYEQYF.

This clonotype has a count of ten or more. The V call is TRBV5-1, the J call TRBJ1-1, with 7 bases lining up with TRBD1. This CDR3 comprises 15 residues. With V trimmed by 2 bases and J by 4 bases, 8 bases remained unmatched. Germline V gene lookup returns CDR1 SGHRS and CDR2 YFSETQ. CDR3 sequence (DNA): TGCGCCAGCAGCTTATTACAGGGGCGGGGCACTGAAGCTTTCTTT. It encodes CASSLLQGRGTEAFF.

In its sample, this clonotype was seen a few times. The chain's CDR3 is CASSDRVREQYF. Written as DNA, the CDR3 is TGTGCCAGCAGTGACAGGGTGCGCGAGCAGTACTTC. J is TRBJ2-7 and V is TRBV6-1, with D maybe TRBD1 (5 bases). With 3 bases removed from V and 6 bases from J, the gap between germline ends came to 9 bases. The CDR3 spans 12 residues. CDR1 and CDR2 from the germline V gene are MNHNS and SASEGT.

The gene calls are TRBV5-1 and TRBJ1-1; maybe TRBD1 (6 bases). The CDR3 consists of 14 residues. V gave up 3 bases and J gave up 0 bases, with 9 bases separating them. The germline V gene has CDR1 SGHRS and CDR2 YFSETQ. CDR3 DNA: TGCGCCAGCAGCTGGGACATAATGAACACTGAAGCTTTCTTT. This translates into CASSWDIMNTEAFF.

This clonotype was seen at least ten times. J is TRBJ1-3 and V is TRBV28, with TRBD1 matching over 7 bases. The ends lost 6 bases at V and 4 bases at J; junction bases unmatched: 6. The CDR3 totals 14 residues. The germline V gene has CDR1 MDHEN and CDR2 SYDVKM. The CDR3, as DNA: TGTGCCAGCAGGGTAGACAGGGTCGGAAACACCATATATTTT. Its translation is CASRVDRVGNTIYF.

This clonotype was found many times. The junction differs from germline at one of its ends, possibly a read error. The chain carries TRBV11-2 and TRBJ2-3, with D uncertain. The germline V gene encodes CDR1 SGHAT and CDR2 FQNNGV. The CDR3 has 12 residues. CDR3 loop: CASSLAIDTQYF. In DNA, the CDR3 is TGTGCCAGCAGTTTAGCAATAGATACGCAGTATTTT.

This clonotype was seen ten or more times. V and J are TRBV9 and TRBJ2-3; possibly TRBD2 for D (6 bases). The V gene lost 0 bases and the J gene lost 0 bases, with 11 bases spanning the gap. The CDR3 runs 16 residues. Per germline, CDR1 SGDLS and CDR2 YYNGEE. The chain's CDR3 is CASSVGPGRSTDTQYF. The CDR3 DNA sequence: TGTGCCAGCAGCGTAGGACCCGGGAGAAGCACAGATACGCAGTATTTT.

Many counts were recorded for this clonotype. The chain is built from TRBV7-9 and TRBJ1-1, with a weak D call TRBD1 (5 bases). This CDR3 has 12 amino acids. Germline V CDR1 and CDR2: SEHNR, FQNEAQ (reference sequence). Trimming took 7 bases from V and 7 from J, leaving 13 bases between them. CDR3 residues: CASTKGSSEAFF. CDR3 in DNA: TGTGCCAGCACGAAGGGGTCTAGTGAAGCTTTCTTT.

A note on this clonotype: This sequence may be a read error, since a much larger clone differs from it by one base. The V call is TRBV29-1, the J call TRBJ2-7, with TRBD1 identical over 10 bases. The CDR3 is 15 amino acids. Germline V gene lookup returns CDR1 SQVTM and CDR2 ANQGSEA. CDR3 nucleotide sequence: TGCAGCGTTATCAACTTTGGACAGGGGGTCTACGAGCGGTACTTC. It specifies CSVINFGQGVYERYF.

This clonotype was recorded many times. V is TRBV7-2 and J is TRBJ2-5; D is unresolved. This CDR3 spans 12 amino acids. V lost 3 bases and J 5 bases, leaving 7 bases between the germline ends. From germline, CDR1 is SGHTA and CDR2 FQGNSA. CDR3 nucleotides: TGTGCCAGCAGCTTCCCTAGGGAGACCCAGTACTTC. Translation: CASSFPRETQYF.

This clonotype was seen at least ten times. This sequence joins TRBV20-1 and TRBJ2-7; 10 nucleotides agree with TRBD2. The germline V gene has CDR1 DFQATT and CDR2 SNEGSKA (reference sequence). The ends lost 3 bases at V and 6 bases at J; junction bases unmatched: 8. There are 14 residues in the CDR3. For the CDR3, the DNA is TGCAGTGCTAGTACTAGCGGGGTGTCGGGCGAGCAGTACTTC. Protein: CSASTSGVSGEQYF.

This clonotype was seen a few times. CDR3 in DNA: TGTGCCAGCAGCTTAGACCGGACAGGGATATACGAGCAGTACTTC. Residues: CASSLDRTGIYEQYF. This chain joins TRBV7-2 and TRBJ2-7; 8 bases align to TRBD1. Losses at the gene ends were 1 base for V and 4 bases for J; bases not matched to a gene: 6. The CDR3 runs 15 residues. Per germline, CDR1 SGHTA and CDR2 FQGNSA.